The clone carrying this TCR beta chain was detected a few times. Its antigen is unknown. What was sequenced were expressed TCRB transcripts, since all of the isolated RNA had been reverse transcribed. Profiling relied on immunoSEQ multiplex PCR, and the TCRdb table lists in-frame clones only, not all of them. The sample lists about 320,000 clones, approximately 15% occurring once. This record comes from a study of beta chain features in type 1 diabetes. V was trimmed by 3 bases and J by 7 bases, leaving 13 bases between them. The CDR3 spans 14 residues. CDR1 SGHVS and CDR2 FNYEAQ come from the germline V gene. Sorting with CD45RO/CCR7/CD25/CD127/CD95/CD27 yielded naive, central memory, regulatory and stem-like memory CD4+ cells. Study-wide points: In type 1 diabetes patients, VDJ junctions had fewer insertions; deletions at these junctions were more frequent. Healthy donors had naive, central memory and Treg TCRB repertoires that appeared less similar than those seen among patients.

The receptor was isolated from a man younger than 45 in good health. The sequencing input was central memory CD4+ T cells from blood. The chain links TRBV7-6 to TRBJ2-1; perhaps TRBD2 as D (6 bases). CDR3 amino acids: CASSLDYGANEQFF. CDR3 coding DNA: TGTGCCAGCAGCTTGGACTATGGGGCAAATGAGCAGTTCTTC.